This TCR beta chain was sequenced in a study of blood T cell repertoires in COVID-19. Looking at the study overall: PBMCs, B-cell-depleted T cells, or T cells were the source of the cDNA or gDNA that made up the material.

TCRdb keeps only in-frame clones here, not all; method: immunoSEQ multiplex PCR. Of over 100,000 clones in the sample, around 88% were seen once. V was trimmed by 2 bases and J by 0 bases, leaving 7 bases between them. The CDR3 is 15 amino acids. Germline V gene sequence: CDR1 MDHEN, CDR2 SYDVKM. The source of this sequence is a man between 45 and 60 years old with acute or convalescent COVID-19. Sequenced: peripheral blood. V is TRBV28 and J is TRBJ2-2, with no clear D. This CDR3 is CASSLPRPNTGELFF. The CDR3 DNA follows: TGTGCCAGCAGTTTACCGCGGCCGAACACCGGGGAGCTGTTTTTT.